These 25 T cell receptor beta chains share one sample of origin, sequenced in a study of technical replicates of blood from a few donors. The table came from immunoSEQ multiplex PCR; TCRdb's copy has only in-frame clones and leaves some out. The table has approximately 81,000 clones, 80% to 90% seen once; the top ten hold approximately 4%. Sequenced sample: PBMCs. All receptors come from a human donor in good health. Some clones in this sample may be carry-over from other donors' samples.

The gene calls are TRBV9 and TRBJ2-5; 8 bases line up with TRBD2. The CDR3 totals 15 residues. V shed 0 bases, J shed 3 bases, and the junction held 4 bases outside the gene matches. Germline V gene data show CDR1 as SGDLS and CDR2 as YYNGEE. The CDR3 bases are TGTGCCAGCAGCGTAGCCCCGGGGGGGAAAGAGACCCAGTACTTC. This gives the protein CASSVAPGGKETQYF.

The sample holds one count of this clone. The chain uses TRBV5-1 and TRBJ2-3; D not certain. The V gene's germline CDR1 is SGHRS and CDR2 YFSETQ. This CDR3 comprises 14 residues. The ends were cut back, 0 bases at V and 2 bases at J, with 7 bases in the middle. The CDR3, as DNA: TGCGCCAGCAGCTTGGGGGCCTCCACAGATACGCAGTATTTT. This sequence encodes CASSLGASTDTQYF.

The rearrangement links TRBV4-2 to TRBJ2-7; D unresolved. The CDR3 loop spans 12 amino acids. The V end lost 7 bases, the J end lost 7 bases, and 14 bases lay between the germline ends. CDR1 is LGHNA and CDR2 is YNFKEQ in the germline V gene. In DNA, the CDR3 is TGTGCCAGCACCGATTATCTCGGGGAGCAGTACTTC. Protein sequence: CASTDYLGEQYF.

The chain combines TRBV6-5 with TRBJ2-1; perhaps TRBD2 as D (6 bases). The CDR3 covers 14 residues. Germline V gives CDR1 MNHEY, CDR2 SVGAGI. Trimming cost V 9 bases and J 5 bases, with 17 bases left between them. The CDR3 DNA reads as TGTGCCAGTCGGAGGGACTCCTTGGACAATGAGCAGTTCTTC. Amino acids: CASRRDSLDNEQFF.

This clone was counted only a few times. The V gene is TRBV29-1, the J gene TRBJ2-3; 11 bases are a match to TRBD2. Germline trimming cut 8 bases from V and 2 bases from J; bases unmatched to any gene: 9. CDR1 and CDR2 (germline): SQVTM, ANQGSEA. This CDR3 has 15 residues. Written as DNA, the CDR3 is TGCAGCCTCCGTTCGGGACTAGCGGACACAGATACGCAGTATTTT. Protein product: CSLRSGLADTDTQYF.

This sequence joins TRBV4-2 and TRBJ1-2, with 7 bases fitting TRBD1. V lost 8 bases, J lost 4 bases, and 7 bases stayed unmatched. The CDR3 is made up of 13 amino acids. Germline assignment: CDR1 LGHNA and CDR2 YNFKEQ. The CDR3 is CASAGDSFYGYTF. DNA for the CDR3: TGTGCCAGCGCAGGGGACAGCTTCTATGGCTACACCTTC.

This rearrangement joins TRBV25-1 to TRBJ1-6, with D tentatively TRBD1 (6 bases). This CDR3 spans 14 amino acids. Trimming cost V 3 bases and J 10 bases, with 13 bases left between them. CDR1 is MGHDK, CDR2 SYGVNS, per germline. CDR3 in DNA: TGTGCCAGCAGTGACGGGACAATCTTGTCACCCCTCCACTTT. Its protein product is CASSDGTILSPLHF.

This clone was observed a single time. This rearrangement joins TRBV14 to TRBJ1-3; D gene ambiguous. The germline V gene encodes CDR1 SGHDN and CDR2 FVKESK. CDR3 size: 14 residues. V was clipped by 1 base and J by 3 bases, with 7 bases between them. The CDR3 DNA sequence: TGTGCCAGCAGCCAAGTACGGAGTGGAAACACCATATATTTT. Protein product: CASSQVRSGNTIYF.

J is TRBJ2-3 and V is TRBV6-4; maybe TRBD2 (6 bases). Germline CDR1 reads MRHNA; CDR2 reads SNTAGT. The CDR3 covers 18 residues. V shed 3 bases and J shed 2 bases, with 21 bases lying between them. The CDR3 DNA is TGTGCCAGCAGTGAGAGAAGTACTAGCCTTTCCTCCACAGATACGCAGTATTTT. This encodes CASSERSTSLSSTDTQYF.

The genes are TRBV27 and TRBJ2-3, with TRBD1 matching over 9 bases. This CDR3 spans 15 amino acids. The junction had 3 bases not matched to a gene; V was cut back by 2 bases and J by 3 bases. Per germline, CDR1 MNHEY and CDR2 SMNVEV (reference sequence). The CDR3 sequence is CASSLGQGRTDTQYF. CDR3 DNA: TGTGCCAGCAGTTTAGGACAGGGGAGGACAGATACGCAGTATTTT.

This clone was seen just once. The gene calls are TRBV7-6 and TRBJ2-7; 8 bases map to TRBD2. The CDR3 extends over 16 amino acids. Germline trimming cut 3 bases from V and 0 bases from J; bases unmatched to any gene: 7. CDR1 is SGHVS, CDR2 FNYEAQ, per germline. In DNA form, the CDR3 reads TGTGCCAGCAGCTTCTCGGGGGGGTTGGACTCCTACGAGCAGTACTTC. It encodes CASSFSGGLDSYEQYF.

This clone showed up just once. V usage is TRBV29-1 and J usage is TRBJ2-2; 8 bases are shared with TRBD2. Trimming cost V 4 bases and J 7 bases; bases outside gene matches: 17. Germline lookup yields CDR1 SQVTM and CDR2 ANQGSEA. This CDR3 region has 17 residues. CDR3 residues: CSVGGVAGGPLGGELFF. The CDR3 DNA sequence: TGCAGCGTTGGAGGCGTGGCGGGGGGACCCTTGGGCGGGGAGCTGTTTTTT.

The chain has TRBV5-1 and TRBJ1-1; D is unresolved. Trimming stripped 3 bases from V and 0 bases from J, with 12 bases between. The CDR3 length is 15 residues. Germline lookup yields CDR1 SGHRS and CDR2 YFSETQ. CDR3: CASSSGSSMNTEAFF. CDR3 nucleotide sequence: TGCGCCAGCAGCTCCGGGTCGAGCATGAACACTGAAGCTTTCTTT.

The chain couples TRBV7-6 to TRBJ1-2; 8 nucleotides line up with TRBD1. V lost 5 bases to trimming and J lost 4 bases; unmatched junction nucleotides: 12. The V gene's germline CDR1 is SGHVS and CDR2 FNYEAQ. The CDR3 is 16 residues long. The CDR3 DNA reads as TGTGCCAGCAGCCCCACATGGACAGGGATAAGCTATGGCTACACCTTC. This codes for CASSPTWTGISYGYTF.

The chain couples TRBV7-9 to TRBJ2-5, with D hard to call. The CDR3 is 14 residues long. Germline CDR1 reads SEHNR; CDR2 reads FQNEAQ (reference sequence). Trimming stripped 1 base from V and 3 bases from J, with 9 bases between. The CDR3 nucleotides read TGTGCCAGCAGCTTAGATGTCTTTAAAGAGACCCAGTACTTC. The encoded protein is CASSLDVFKETQYF.

Only one count was recorded for this clone. The chain combines TRBV5-6 with TRBJ2-2; 11 nucleotides line up with TRBD2. The CDR3 has 17 residues. Looked up from germline, CDR1 is SGHDT and CDR2 is YYEEEE. J lost 7 bases, V lost 0 bases, and 8 bases had no gene match. The CDR3 is CASSLVGLAGGRGELFF. Here the CDR3 DNA reads TGTGCCAGCAGCTTGGTTGGGCTAGCGGGGGGCCGCGGGGAGCTGTTTTTT.

The chain carries TRBV7-7 and TRBJ2-2; D might be TRBD1 (6 bases). Germline CDR1 reads SSHAT; CDR2 reads FNYEAQ (reference sequence). The V end was cut by 0 bases, the J end by 4 bases, with 12 bases between. This CDR3 is built from 16 residues. CDR3 loop: CASSLAGAEATGELFF. The CDR3 region has the DNA TGTGCCAGCAGCTTAGCGGGGGCGGAGGCCACCGGGGAGCTGTTTTTT.

V is TRBV27 and J is TRBJ2-2; 8 bases are a match to TRBD1. The CDR3 sequence is 19 residues long. Germline V gene lookup returns CDR1 MNHEY and CDR2 SMNVEV (reference sequence). The V and J ends lost 2 bases and 4 bases, in that order; junction bases with no gene match: 15. CDR3 nucleotides: TGTGCCAGCAGTTTACTCCCCCTTTCCTGGACAGGGCCCACCGGGGAGCTGTTTTTT. The encoded protein is CASSLLPLSWTGPTGELFF.

The genes are TRBV2 and TRBJ2-5, with TRBD1 identical over 8 bases. Germline-derived CDR1 and CDR2 are SNHLY and FYNNEI. The trim removed 8 bases at V and 5 bases at J, leaving 4 bases unmatched. The CDR3 loop spans 12 amino acids. The CDR3 DNA reads as TGTGCCAGCGGACAGGGTGGGGAGACCCAGTACTTC. This codes for CASGQGGETQYF.

This chain joins TRBV7-2 and TRBJ2-2, with TRBD2 matching over 14 bases. V was clipped by 3 bases and J by 4 bases; unmatched bases: 1. The CDR3 contains 16 residues. Germline V CDR1 and CDR2: SGHTA, FQGNSA. CDR3 nucleotide sequence: TGTGCCAGCAGCTTGGGGACTAGCGGGAGCACCGGGGAGCTGTTTTTT. Translating it yields CASSLGTSGSTGELFF. Supplemented by reference TRBV7-2 and TRBJ2-2, the full variable domain reads GAGVSQSPSNKVTEKGKDVELRCDPISGHTALYWYRQSLGQGLEFLIYFQGNSAPDKSGLPSDRFSAERTGGSVSTLTIQRTQQEDSAVYLCASSLGTSGSTGELFFGEGSRLTVL.

This clone was counted between two and nine times. The chain combines TRBV18 with TRBJ1-1; unclear D gene. The germline gives CDR1 KGHSH, CDR2 LQKENI. Trimming removed 6 bases from V and 1 base from J, with 9 bases in between. This CDR3 comprises 13 residues. The DNA of the CDR3 is TGTGCCAGCTCCCCCATGGCGAACACTGAAGCTTTCTTT. This sequence encodes CASSPMANTEAFF. Complete variable domain (other parts from reference TRBV18 and TRBJ1-1): NAGVMQNPRHLVRRRGQEARLRCSPMKGHSHVYWYRQLPEEGLKFMVYLQKENIIDESGMPKERFSAEFPKEGPSILRIQQVVRGDSAAYFCASSPMANTEAFFGQGTRLTVV.

This sequence joins TRBV12-5 and TRBJ1-2; a possible D gene is TRBD1 (5 bases). In germline, CDR1 is LGHNT, CDR2 FRNRAP. The CDR3 is made up of 12 amino acids. Trimming cost V 2 bases and J 7 bases, with 8 bases left between them. CDR3 loop: CASGLWTTGYTF. DNA for the CDR3: TGTGCTAGTGGTTTGTGGACAACTGGCTACACCTTC.

The rearrangement links TRBV29-1 to TRBJ2-1, with TRBD2 matching over 9 bases. The CDR3 contains 13 residues. Germline CDR1 and CDR2: SQVTM and ANQGSEA. Trimming cost V 7 bases and J 7 bases; bases outside gene matches: 8. The CDR3 is CSALTSGPNEQFF. The CDR3 DNA reads as TGCAGCGCCCTGACTAGCGGTCCTAATGAGCAGTTCTTC.

V usage is TRBV9 and J usage is TRBJ2-3; D unresolved. V shed 4 bases and J shed 0 bases, with 12 bases lying between them. This CDR3 contains 15 residues. Per the germline V gene, CDR1 is SGDLS and CDR2 is YYNGEE. Here the CDR3 reads CASSYMAESTDTQYF. Here the CDR3 DNA reads TGTGCCAGCAGCTATATGGCGGAGAGCACAGATACGCAGTATTTT. The full variable domain, with the rest looked up from reference TRBV9 and TRBJ2-3, is DSGVTQTPKHLITATGQRVTLRCSPRSGDLSVYWYQQSLDQGLQFLIQYYNGEERAKGNILERFSAQQFPDLHSELNLSSLELGDSALYFCASSYMAESTDTQYFGPGTRLTVL.

This chain connects TRBV5-6 to TRBJ2-2; TRBD1 is a possible D gene (5 bases). The germline V and J ends were trimmed by 2 bases and 5 bases, with 10 bases remaining between them. CDR3 length equals 14 residues. Germline V CDR1 and CDR2: SGHDT, YYEEEE. The CDR3 region is CASSFRQRTGELFF. The DNA of the CDR3 is TGTGCCAGCAGCTTTCGACAGCGAACCGGGGAGCTGTTTTTT.